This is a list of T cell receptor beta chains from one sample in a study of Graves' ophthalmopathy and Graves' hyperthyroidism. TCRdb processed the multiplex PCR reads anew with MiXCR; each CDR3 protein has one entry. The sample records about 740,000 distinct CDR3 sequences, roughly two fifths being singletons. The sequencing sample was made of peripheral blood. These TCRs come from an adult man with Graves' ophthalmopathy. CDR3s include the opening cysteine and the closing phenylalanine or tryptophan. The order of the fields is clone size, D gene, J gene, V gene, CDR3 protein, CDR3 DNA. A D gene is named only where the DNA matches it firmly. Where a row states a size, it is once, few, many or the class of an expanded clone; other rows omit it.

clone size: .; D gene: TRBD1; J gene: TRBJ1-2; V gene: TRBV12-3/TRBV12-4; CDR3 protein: CASSLAGQGFDYGYTF; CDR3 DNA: TGTGCCAGCAGCTTGGCGGGACAGGGTTTTGACTATGGCTACACCTTC
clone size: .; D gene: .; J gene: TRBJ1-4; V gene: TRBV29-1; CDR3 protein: CSVGPWGRDATNEKLFF; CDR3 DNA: TGCAGCGTCGGCCCCTGGGGGCGGGACGCAACTAATGAAAAACTGTTTTTT
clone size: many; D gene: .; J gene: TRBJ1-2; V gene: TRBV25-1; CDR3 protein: CASSEYDSGYGYTF; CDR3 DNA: TGTGCCAGCAGTGAATATGACAGCGGCTATGGCTACACCTTC
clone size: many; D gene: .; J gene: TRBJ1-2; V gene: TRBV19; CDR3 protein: CASSAGDVYGYTF; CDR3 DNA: TGTGCCAGTAGTGCAGGGGATGTCTATGGCTACACCTTC
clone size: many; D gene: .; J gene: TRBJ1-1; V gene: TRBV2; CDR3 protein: CASSEDQFGVAFF; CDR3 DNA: TGTGCCAGCAGCGAAGACCAGTTCGGAGTGGCTTTCTTT
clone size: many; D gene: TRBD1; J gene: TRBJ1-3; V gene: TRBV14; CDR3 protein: CASSHTGAASSGNTIYF; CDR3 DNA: TGTGCCAGCAGCCATACAGGGGCCGCGAGCTCTGGAAACACCATATATTTT
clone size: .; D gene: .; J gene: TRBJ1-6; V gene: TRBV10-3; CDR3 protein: CASSYVQAYNSPLHF; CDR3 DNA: TGTGCCAGCAGTTACGTCCAGGCCTATAATTCACCCCTCCACTTT
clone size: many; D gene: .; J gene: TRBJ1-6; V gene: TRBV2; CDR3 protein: CASYPNRDYNSPLHF; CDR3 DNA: TGTGCCAGCTACCCTAACCGGGACTATAATTCACCCCTCCACTTT
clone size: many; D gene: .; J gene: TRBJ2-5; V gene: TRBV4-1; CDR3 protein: CASSQPQETQYF; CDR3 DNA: TGCGCCAGCAGCCAACCTCAAGAGACCCAGTACTTC
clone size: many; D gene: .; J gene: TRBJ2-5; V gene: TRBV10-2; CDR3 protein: CASSEVFETQYF; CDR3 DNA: TGTGCCAGCAGTGAGGTTTTCGAGACCCAGTACTTC
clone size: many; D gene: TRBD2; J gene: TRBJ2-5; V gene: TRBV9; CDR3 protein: CASSVGERGETQYF; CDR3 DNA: TGTGCCAGCAGCGTAGGGGAGCGGGGAGAGACCCAGTACTTC
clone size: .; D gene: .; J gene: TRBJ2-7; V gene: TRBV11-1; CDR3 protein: CASSLRTDSYEQYF; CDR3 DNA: TGTGCCAGCAGCTTACGGACGGACTCCTACGAGCAGTACTTC
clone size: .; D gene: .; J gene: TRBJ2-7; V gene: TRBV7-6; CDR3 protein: CASSWGDFTYEQYF; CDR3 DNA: TGTGCCAGCAGCTGGGGGGACTTTACCTACGAGCAGTACTTC
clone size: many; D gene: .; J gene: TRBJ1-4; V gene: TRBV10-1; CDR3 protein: CASSESTWGEKLFF; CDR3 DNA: TGCGCCAGCAGTGAGTCAACTTGGGGCGAAAAACTGTTTTTT
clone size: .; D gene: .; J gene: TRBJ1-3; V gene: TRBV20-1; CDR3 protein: CSARRAHPQGGNTIYF; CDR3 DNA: TGCAGTGCTAGGCGAGCCCATCCTCAGGGTGGAAACACCATATATTTT
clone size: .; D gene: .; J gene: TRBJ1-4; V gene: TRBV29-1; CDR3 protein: CSVLSGALNEKLFF; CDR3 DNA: TGCAGCGTACTAAGCGGGGCGTTAAACGAAAAACTGTTTTTT
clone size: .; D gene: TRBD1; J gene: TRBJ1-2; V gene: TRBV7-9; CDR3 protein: CASRLRQGEGGYTF; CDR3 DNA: TGTGCCAGCAGACTTAGACAGGGTGAGGGTGGCTACACCTTC